This is a list of T cell receptor beta chains from one sample in a study of blood T cells in healthy people across ages. TCRdb re-derived calls from the 5' RACE reads in MiXCR, one entry per CDR3 protein. Among 1.5 million to 2 million distinct CDR3 sequences listed, about two fifths were seen once. The sample comprised blood. The receptors here all came from a human donor in good health. The CDR3 runs from the conserved cysteine through the conserved F or W. D genes are given only for firm matches. Part of the rows lack a size; the others show once, few, many or a class for expanded clones.

length: 15; J: TRBJ2-1; D: .; V: TRBV4-1; size: few; DNA: TGCGCCAGCAGCCAAGAATTGCTGAACTACAATGAGCAGTTCTTC; CDR3: CASSQELLNYNEQFF
length: 15; J: TRBJ2-7; D: .; V: TRBV3-1; size: few; DNA: TGTGCCAGCAGCCTGTCCCCGGGAACAACCTACGAGCAGTACTTC; CDR3: CASSLSPGTTYEQYF
length: 13; J: TRBJ2-5; D: .; V: TRBV29-1; size: many; DNA: TGCAGCGTTGGGGCAGGAGATCAAGAGACCCAGTACTTC; CDR3: CSVGAGDQETQYF
length: 12; J: TRBJ2-1; D: .; V: TRBV7-2; size: .; DNA: TGTGCCAACAGCTTCGGCGGGGCCCAGCAGTTCTTC; CDR3: CANSFGGAQQFF
length: 16; J: TRBJ1-1; D: .; V: TRBV4-3; size: few; DNA: TGCGCCAGCAGCCAAGATCCTTTTGGCCAGAACACTGAAGCTTTCTTT; CDR3: CASSQDPFGQNTEAFF
length: 15; J: TRBJ2-2; D: .; V: TRBV7-9; size: once; DNA: TGTGCCAGCAGCCGACGGGCGGCGGACACCGGGGAGCTGTTTTTT; CDR3: CASSRRAADTGELFF
length: 13; J: TRBJ2-7; D: .; V: TRBV7-8; size: .; DNA: TGTGCCAGCAAGATGGGGAGCTCCTACGAGCAGTACTTC; CDR3: CASKMGSSYEQYF
length: 16; J: TRBJ1-6; D: TRBD1; V: TRBV15; size: .; DNA: TGTGCCACCAGCACCATTGACAGGGGGCAATATTCACCCCTCCACTTT; CDR3: CATSTIDRGQYSPLHF
length: 16; J: TRBJ2-3; D: TRBD2; V: TRBV5-1; size: .; DNA: TGCGCCAGCGCCCTGGGGATAGCGGGGGGGTCAGATACGCAGTATTTT; CDR3: CASALGIAGGSDTQYF
length: 13; J: TRBJ2-3; D: TRBD1; V: TRBV5-1; size: .; DNA: TGCGCCAGCAGCCCACTAGGACAGGGAAAACAGTATTTT; CDR3: CASSPLGQGKQYF
length: 15; J: TRBJ1-2; D: .; V: TRBV6-6; size: .; DNA: TGTGCCAGCAGCTTGAACGAGGGGCCGCTCTATGGCTACACCTTC; CDR3: CASSLNEGPLYGYTF
length: 12; J: TRBJ2-1; D: TRBD1; V: TRBV15; size: few; DNA: TGTGCCACCAGCAGAGACCGGGACAGTCAGTTCTTC; CDR3: CATSRDRDSQFF
length: 14; J: TRBJ2-7; D: TRBD1; V: TRBV28; size: .; DNA: TGTGCCAGCAGTTTAACGGGGGACAGGTACGAGCAGTACTTC; CDR3: CASSLTGDRYEQYF
length: 12; J: TRBJ2-1; D: .; V: TRBV29-1; size: .; DNA: TGCAGCGCTAAACGGAGGGGGTTTGAGCAGTTCTTC; CDR3: CSAKRRGFEQFF
length: 14; J: TRBJ2-4; D: TRBD1; V: TRBV6-2/TRBV6-3; size: .; DNA: TGTGCCAGCAGGCTAAGGGGGCGCGATTACATTCAGTACTTC; CDR3: CASRLRGRDYIQYF
length: 15; J: TRBJ1-2; D: .; V: TRBV11-2; size: few; DNA: TGTGCCAGCAGCTTAGGCTCCACGCCTAACTATGGCTACACCTTC; CDR3: CASSLGSTPNYGYTF
length: 15; J: TRBJ1-2; D: TRBD1; V: TRBV7-2; size: .; DNA: TGTGCCAGCAGCTTAGTACAACAGGGGATCTATGGCTACACCTTC; CDR3: CASSLVQQGIYGYTF
length: 16; J: TRBJ2-3; D: TRBD1; V: TRBV4-2; size: few; DNA: TGTGCCAGCAGCCAAGGACAGGGAGTCAATGCAGATACGCAGTATTTT; CDR3: CASSQGQGVNADTQYF
length: 17; J: TRBJ1-1; D: .; V: TRBV4-1; size: once; DNA: TGCGCCAGCAGCCAAGATCAGGGAGAACCCATGAACACTGAAGCTTTCTTT; CDR3: CASSQDQGEPMNTEAFF
length: 15; J: TRBJ2-1; D: TRBD1; V: TRBV5-1; size: .; DNA: TGCGCCAGCAGCTGGACCGGGACAGGCCACAATGAGCAGTTCTTC; CDR3: CASSWTGTGHNEQFF
length: 15; J: TRBJ2-1; D: .; V: TRBV4-3; size: .; DNA: TGCGCCAGCAGCCAAGAATCGACAGATTACAATGAGCAGTTCTTC; CDR3: CASSQESTDYNEQFF
length: 14; J: TRBJ1-1; D: .; V: TRBV6-2/TRBV6-3; size: .; DNA: TGTGCCAGCAGTTACTGGCAGGGGCTCACTGAAGCTTTCTTT; CDR3: CASSYWQGLTEAFF
length: 14; J: TRBJ1-5; D: TRBD1; V: TRBV27; size: .; DNA: TGTGCCAGCAGCAACCACAGGGGAAATCAGCCCCAGCATTTT; CDR3: CASSNHRGNQPQHF
length: 17; J: TRBJ2-1; D: TRBD2; V: TRBV29-1; size: few; DNA: TGCAGCGTTGAATGGGAGGGGCGGGGGGGCCCTTTAAATGAGCAGTTCTTC; CDR3: CSVEWEGRGGPLNEQFF
length: 14; J: TRBJ1-5; D: .; V: TRBV7-2; size: .; DNA: TGTGCCAGCAGCTTATCCCGGACGTGGCAGCCCCAGCATTTT; CDR3: CASSLSRTWQPQHF
length: 12; J: TRBJ2-5; D: .; V: TRBV29-1; size: many; DNA: TGCAGCGTTGACGAAGGGGGGAAGACCCAGTACTTC; CDR3: CSVDEGGKTQYF
length: 14; J: TRBJ2-7; D: TRBD2; V: TRBV20-1; size: few; DNA: TGCAGTGCTAAGGACAGCGGGAGAGACTACGAGCAGTACTTC; CDR3: CSAKDSGRDYEQYF
length: 13; J: TRBJ2-7; D: .; V: TRBV5-5; size: .; DNA: TGTGCCAGCAGCTTGGGGACAGCCCCCGAGCAGTACTTC; CDR3: CASSLGTAPEQYF
length: 13; J: TRBJ2-1; D: .; V: TRBV7-9; size: few; DNA: TGTGCCAGCAGCTTAGCGAACGGAGCGGAGCAGTTCTTC; CDR3: CASSLANGAEQFF
length: 15; J: TRBJ2-7; D: .; V: TRBV5-1; size: .; DNA: TGCGCCAGCAGCTTGGAGTCCAGGGGAGGCTACGAGCAGTACTTC; CDR3: CASSLESRGGYEQYF
length: 13; J: TRBJ2-1; D: .; V: TRBV7-2; size: many; DNA: TGTGCCAGCAGCCCCTCGCAGGGCAATGAGCAGTTCTTC; CDR3: CASSPSQGNEQFF
length: 15; J: TRBJ2-7; D: TRBD2; V: TRBV12-3/TRBV12-4; size: .; DNA: TGTGCCAGCAGTGTACTTGGTAGCGGGGGCTACGAGCAGTACTTC; CDR3: CASSVLGSGGYEQYF
length: 12; J: TRBJ2-3; D: .; V: TRBV29-1; size: .; DNA: TGCAGCGTTGACGTCGGGACAGATACGCAGTATTTT; CDR3: CSVDVGTDTQYF
length: 19; J: TRBJ2-4; D: .; V: TRBV7-8; size: .; DNA: TGTGCCAGCAGCTTGCTTGGGAGGGAGTACAGGGGAGCCAAAAACATTCAGTACTTC; CDR3: CASSLLGREYRGAKNIQYF
length: 13; J: TRBJ1-1; D: .; V: TRBV15; size: once; DNA: TGTGCCACCAGCAGAGCCCGTGGGGGTGAAGCTTTCTTT; CDR3: CATSRARGGEAFF